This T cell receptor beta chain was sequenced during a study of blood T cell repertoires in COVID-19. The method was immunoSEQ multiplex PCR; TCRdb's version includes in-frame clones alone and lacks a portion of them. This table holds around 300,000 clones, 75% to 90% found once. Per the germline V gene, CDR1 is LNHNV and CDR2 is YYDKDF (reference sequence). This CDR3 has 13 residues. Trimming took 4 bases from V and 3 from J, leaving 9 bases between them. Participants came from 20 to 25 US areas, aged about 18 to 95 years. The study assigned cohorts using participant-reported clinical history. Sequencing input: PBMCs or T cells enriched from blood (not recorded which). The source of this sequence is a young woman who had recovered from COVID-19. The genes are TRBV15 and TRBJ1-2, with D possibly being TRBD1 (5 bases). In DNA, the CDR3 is TGTGCCACCAGCAAGGGGTTCGACTATGGCTACACCTTC. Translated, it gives CATSKGFDYGYTF.